The 9 T cell receptor beta chains reported below all come from one sample, sequenced in a study of early stage breast cancer tumors. Profiling relied on immunoSEQ multiplex PCR, and the TCRdb table lists in-frame clones only, not all of them. The table lists over 25,000 clones, approximately 80% of them singletons. Sequencing was performed on blood. These receptors were collected from a person between 55 and 69 years old with breast cancer.

This clone has only a few counts. The chain couples TRBV4-1 to TRBJ1-2, with 9 bases lining up with TRBD1. The CDR3 contains 16 residues. Germline loops: CDR1 MGHRA, CDR2 YSYEKL. Trimming cost V 0 bases and J 8 bases; bases outside gene matches: 10. CDR3 coding DNA: TGCGCCAGCAGCCAAGAGAGACAGGGGGAAAGCGGAGGCTACACCTTC. It translates to CASSQERQGESGGYTF.

The chain uses TRBV4-3 and TRBJ1-5; D call uncertain. This CDR3 comprises 15 residues. Germline V lookup: CDR1 LGHNA, CDR2 YSLEER. The germline V and J ends were trimmed by 4 bases and 0 bases, with 10 bases remaining between them. The chain's CDR3 is CASSPILFSNQPQHF. CDR3 DNA sequence: TGCGCCAGCAGCCCAATACTTTTTAGCAATCAGCCCCAGCATTTT.

The chain joins TRBV2 to TRBJ1-3; D call uncertain. Trimming removed 8 bases from V and 0 bases from J, with 14 bases in between. CDR3 length: 15 amino acids. Germline assignment: CDR1 SNHLY and CDR2 FYNNEI. The CDR3 here is CASAPYGYSGNTIYF. The CDR3 DNA reads as TGTGCCAGCGCTCCCTACGGGTACTCTGGAAACACCATATATTTT.

The V call is TRBV5-1, the J call TRBJ2-3, with 12 bases matching TRBD2. The germline V gene has CDR1 SGHRS and CDR2 YFSETQ. The CDR3 sequence is 17 residues long. The junction had 6 bases not matched to a gene; V was cut back by 4 bases and J by 0 bases. The CDR3, as DNA: TGCGCCAGCAGCCCTGGACTAGCGGGACCTAGCACAGATACGCAGTATTTT. Protein sequence: CASSPGLAGPSTDTQYF.

The chain combines TRBV19 with TRBJ2-7; 8 bases match TRBD2. V lost 3 bases to trimming and J lost 5 bases; unmatched junction nucleotides: 6. The CDR3 sequence is 14 residues long. Germline lookup yields CDR1 LNHDA and CDR2 SQIVND (reference sequence). CDR3 loop: CASSISGTSDEQYF. The CDR3, as DNA: TGTGCCAGTAGTATTTCCGGGACTAGTGACGAGCAGTACTTC.

The chain carries TRBV4-3 and TRBJ2-5, with 7 bases matching TRBD2. This CDR3 has 17 amino acids. CDR1 and CDR2 from the germline V gene are LGHNA and YSLEER. Trimming removed 3 bases from V and 4 bases from J; junction bases left unmatched: 14. This CDR3 reads CASSHLGGGERGETQYF. The CDR3 DNA is TGCGCCAGCAGCCACCTCGGTGGGGGGGAACGGGGAGAGACCCAGTACTTC.

V is TRBV7-6 and J is TRBJ2-7; D possibly corresponds to TRBD2 (5 bases). CDR3 length: 12 amino acids. The germline V and J ends were trimmed by 4 bases and 3 bases, with 7 bases remaining between them. In germline, CDR1 is SGHVS, CDR2 FNYEAQ. The CDR3 here is CASSSLDYEQYF. CDR3 bases: TGTGCCAGCAGCTCACTAGACTACGAGCAGTACTTC.

The chain has TRBV10-3 and TRBJ2-2; tentative D call: TRBD2 (6 bases). V lost 6 bases and J lost 3, with 14 bases in between. The CDR3 consists of 15 residues. Per the germline V gene, CDR1 is ENHRY and CDR2 is SYGVKD. CDR3 DNA: TGTGCCATCAGCGCCGGGACTCAATACACCGGGGAGCTGTTTTTT. Its translation: CAISAGTQYTGELFF.

The chain joins TRBV5-3 to TRBJ2-2; D not certain. TRBV5-3 is reported as an ORF; its role is uncertain. The CDR3 is 12 residues long. Trimming stripped 5 bases from V and 8 bases from J, with 10 bases between. CDR3 amino acids: CARRPSGGELFF. Written as DNA, the CDR3 is TGTGCCAGAAGGCCGTCGGGTGGGGAGCTGTTTTTT.